The next 12 T cell receptor beta chains were all read from a single sample in a study of TIL therapy for anti-PD-1-resistant metastatic lung cancer. The immunoSEQ assay was v3. The method was immunoSEQ multiplex PCR; TCRdb's version includes in-frame clones alone and lacks a portion of them. The table records approximately 50,000 clones, more than 80% of them present only once. The sample's time point: pre-treatment sample, taken before nivolumab and TIL therapy. Here the sequenced sample was blood, taken at baseline. The source is a person aged 25 to 85 with non-small cell lung cancer.

V and J are TRBV3-1 (or the pseudogene TRBV3-2) and TRBJ2-2, with unresolved D. Trimming removed 5 bases at V and 6 bases at J, with 13 bases between. This CDR3 is 14 amino acids long. In germline, CDR1 is LGHDT, CDR2 YNNKEL (reference sequence). This chain's CDR3 is CASSFQVTPGELFF. The CDR3 region has the DNA TGTGCCAGCAGCTTTCAGGTTACCCCCGGGGAGCTGTTTTTT.

The rearrangement links TRBV6-2 or TRBV6-3 to TRBJ2-1; D remains unclear. The CDR3 has 13 amino acids. From germline, CDR1 is MNHEY and CDR2 SVGEGT. V lost 5 bases, J lost 9 bases, and 14 bases lay in between. CDR3 DNA: TGTGCCAGCAGTAAACACGGCCCGGGTGAGCAGTTCTTC. Translation: CASSKHGPGEQFF.

V gene TRBV27 combines with J gene TRBJ2-3; the D gene is possibly TRBD2 (5 bases). CDR1 is MNHEY, CDR2 SMNVEV, per germline (reference sequence). V was trimmed by 6 bases and J by 0 bases, leaving 13 bases between them. CDR3 length equals 15 residues. CDR3 sequence reads: CASRSPSGSTDTQYF. In nucleotides, the CDR3 is TGTGCCAGCAGATCCCCGTCGGGGAGCACAGATACGCAGTATTTT.

This chain uses TRBV30 with TRBJ1-2; D is ambiguous. CDR1 is GTSNPN and CDR2 is SVGIG in the germline V gene (reference sequence). Trimming left V 0 bases short and J 8 bases short, with 13 bases between. The CDR3 sequence is 13 residues long. DNA of the CDR3: TGTGCCTGGAGTGTACGACACGGATTGGGCTACACCTTC. Amino acid sequence: CAWSVRHGLGYTF. Using reference TRBV30 and TRBJ1-2 for the parts outside the CDR3, the full variable domain is SQTIHQWPATLVQPVGSPLSLECTVEGTSNPNLYWYRQAAGRGLQLLFYSVGIGQISSEVPQNLSASRPQDRQFILSSKKLLLSDSGFYLCAWSVRHGLGYTFGSGTRLTVV.

The V call is TRBV19, the J call TRBJ1-2, with 8 nucleotides matching TRBD1. V trimming: 5 bases; J trimming: 4 bases; junction bases outside the gene matches: 15. The CDR3 consists of 17 residues. CDR1 and CDR2 from the germline V gene are LNHDA and SQIVND (reference sequence). The CDR3 DNA reads as TGTGCCAGTAGTGCGCGACAGGGGACAACTCCCATCTATGGCTACACCTTC. Translating it yields CASSARQGTTPIYGYTF.

The genes are TRBV4-2 and TRBJ1-1; TRBD1 matches 9 bases. The junction had 9 bases not matched to a gene; V was cut back by 3 bases and J by 1 base. The CDR3 runs to 17 residues. Germline V gene lookup returns CDR1 LGHNA and CDR2 YNFKEQ. The CDR3 here is CASSQYGQGQGNTEAFF. The CDR3 DNA reads TGTGCCAGCAGCCAGTACGGACAGGGGCAAGGGAACACTGAAGCTTTCTTT.

This clone came up once. The chain uses TRBV18 and TRBJ1-2; 11 nucleotides align to TRBD1. Germline V lookup: CDR1 KGHSH, CDR2 LQKENI. Unmatched junction bases numbered 3, after V lost 2 bases and J lost 4 bases. CDR3 length: 15 amino acids. The CDR3 region is CASSPGTGGSYGYTF. The CDR3 nucleotides are TGTGCCAGCTCACCAGGGACAGGGGGTAGCTATGGCTACACCTTC.

This chain uses TRBV28 with TRBJ1-2; D gene unclear. Per germline, CDR1 MDHEN and CDR2 SYDVKM. This CDR3 region has 12 residues. Trimming stripped 2 bases from V and 8 bases from J, with 9 bases between. The CDR3 sequence: CASSLGIVGYTF. The CDR3 DNA sequence: TGTGCCAGCAGTTTAGGTATAGTGGGCTACACCTTC.

V and J are TRBV28 and TRBJ2-7; 8 bases are a match to TRBD2. There are 14 residues in the CDR3. Germline lookup yields CDR1 MDHEN and CDR2 SYDVKM. V shed 6 bases and J 6 bases; nucleotides not matched to a gene: 10. The CDR3, as DNA: TGTGCCAGCAGATCGGGGGGGAACGGCCGCGAGCAGTACTTC. It translates to CASRSGGNGREQYF.

The chain joins TRBV27 to TRBJ2-7, with 9 bases matching TRBD2. Germline CDR1 MNHEY, CDR2 SMNVEV (reference sequence). J was trimmed by 5 bases and V by 6 bases; bases with no gene match: 8. The CDR3 has 14 residues. The CDR3 sequence: CASSPGTSFDEQYF. Here the CDR3 DNA reads TGTGCCAGCAGCCCCGGGACTAGCTTCGACGAGCAGTACTTC.

This chain uses TRBV7-9 with TRBJ2-7; D may be TRBD2 (6 bases). The CDR3 has 14 residues. V dropped 1 base and J dropped 7 bases, with 14 bases sitting between them. CDR1 is SEHNR and CDR2 is FQNEAQ in the germline V gene (reference sequence). CDR3 sequence (DNA): TGTGCCAGCAGCTTAGGCGGGAAGGCCGGGGAGCAGTACTTC. It is translated as CASSLGGKAGEQYF. The variable domain in full, with the rest retrieved from reference TRBV7-9 and TRBJ2-7, is DTGVSQNPRHKITKRGQNVTFRCDPISEHNRLYWYRQTLGQGPEFLTYFQNEAQLEKSRLLSDRFSAERPKGSFSTLEIQRTEQGDSAMYLCASSLGGKAGEQYFGPGTRLTVT.

This clone has a single count. The J gene is TRBJ1-1, the V gene TRBV10-2; D remains ambiguous. The germline CDR1 and CDR2 sequences are WSHSY and SAAADI. CDR3 length equals 12 residues. V lost 6 bases and J lost 3, with 8 bases in between. The CDR3: CASRRGYTEAFF. In DNA form, the CDR3 reads TGCGCCAGCAGACGAGGGTACACTGAAGCTTTCTTT.